The source of this T cell receptor (beta chain) is a study of cytomegalovirus exposure and HLA in healthy donors. Background on the study: Out of about 190 million T cells, an earlier analysis found over 90 million unique TCR beta sequences in total.

13 Jbeta primers and 60 Vbeta primers were used for the PCR. Only in-frame clones appear in the TCRdb table, and some are missing; sequencing was by immunoSEQ multiplex PCR. The sample records some 110,000 clones, roughly 80% being singletons. As for this clone: The antigen remains undetermined.

Germline V gene sequence: CDR1 MDHEN, CDR2 SYDVKM. The CDR3 runs to 14 residues. J lost 5 bases, V lost 8 bases, and 10 bases had no gene match. Notes on the study in general: Diagnosis of cytomegalovirus status made by the classifier reportedly showed high specificity and sensitivity. A link between a missense DCLRE1C variant and TCR beta V- and J-gene trimming emerged from a later analysis.

This sequence originates from a young man in good health and CMV-seropositive. Sequences were obtained from PBMCs. The rearrangement joins TRBV28 to TRBJ2-7; 9 nucleotides agree with TRBD1. In DNA form, the CDR3 reads TGTGCCAGCTTCCGGGGACAGGGTGTCAACGAGCAGTACTTC. Protein: CASFRGQGVNEQYF.